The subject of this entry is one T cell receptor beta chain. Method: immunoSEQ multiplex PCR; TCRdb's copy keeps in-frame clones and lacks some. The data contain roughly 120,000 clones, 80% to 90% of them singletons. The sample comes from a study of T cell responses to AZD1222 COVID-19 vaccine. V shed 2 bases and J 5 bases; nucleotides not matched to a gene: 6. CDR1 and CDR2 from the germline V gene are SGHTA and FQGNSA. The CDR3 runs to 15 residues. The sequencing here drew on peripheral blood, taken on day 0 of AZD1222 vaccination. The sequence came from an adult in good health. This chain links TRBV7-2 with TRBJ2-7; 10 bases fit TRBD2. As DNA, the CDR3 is TGTGCCAGCAGCTTAAACAGCGGGAGGGCCGACGAGCAGTACTTC. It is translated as CASSLNSGRADEQYF. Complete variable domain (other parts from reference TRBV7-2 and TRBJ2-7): GAGVSQSPSNKVTEKGKDVELRCDPISGHTALYWYRQSLGQGLEFLIYFQGNSAPDKSGLPSDRFSAERTGGSVSTLTIQRTQQEDSAVYLCASSLNSGRADEQYFGPGTRLTVT.